These 28 T cell receptor beta chains were all obtained from the same sample, sequenced in a study of identical twins. TCRdb recomputed calls from the 5' RACE reads with MiXCR, one row per CDR3 protein. Of 700,000 or so distinct CDR3 sequences in the sample, 8.6% were seen once. These data were also reused for a study on yellow fever vaccine responses in identical twins.

The sample comprised PBMCs. These TCRs come from a young woman in good health.

This clonotype was counted at least ten times. The CDR3 DNA follows: TGCGCCAGCAGCCCCCAACTACAGGGGAACACTGAAGCTTTCTTT. It translates to CASSPQLQGNTEAFF. The V gene is TRBV5-1, the J gene TRBJ1-1; tentatively, D is TRBD1 (6 bases). This CDR3 contains 15 residues. V lost 4 bases and J lost 1, with 14 bases in between. Germline values: CDR1 SGHRS, CDR2 YFSETQ.

This clonotype was seen only a few times. V and J are TRBV25-1 and TRBJ2-1; the D gene is possibly TRBD1 (8 bases). V dropped 1 base and J dropped 5 bases, with 15 bases sitting between them. CDR1 and CDR2 (germline): MGHDK, SYGVNS. The CDR3 is 16 amino acids. This chain's CDR3 is CASSELRTGRDNEQFF. For the CDR3, the DNA is TGTGCCAGCAGTGAATTAAGGACAGGGAGGGACAATGAGCAGTTCTTC. Full variable domain (missing parts from reference TRBV25-1 and TRBJ2-1): EADIYQTPRYLVIGTGKKITLECSQTMGHDKMYWYQQDPGMELHLIHYSYGVNSTEKGDLSSESTVSRIRTEHFPLTLESARPSHTSQYLCASSELRTGRDNEQFFGPGTRLTVL.

The V call is TRBV3-1, the J call TRBJ2-1; 7 nucleotides align to TRBD2. The CDR3 is 14 residues long. The ends lost 4 bases at V and 4 bases at J; junction bases unmatched: 4. Germline V lookup: CDR1 LGHDT, CDR2 YNNKEL (reference sequence). The CDR3 DNA follows: TGTGCCAGCAGCCGGAGCGGGAATTACAATGAGCAGTTCTTC. Its translation is CASSRSGNYNEQFF.

This clonotype turned up a few times. The rearrangement uses TRBV11-2 and TRBJ2-1; D possibly corresponds to TRBD1 (7 bases). V was pared by 3 bases and J by 4 bases, with 25 bases between. Germline CDR1 is SGHAT and CDR2 is FQNNGV. The CDR3 sequence is 19 residues long. The DNA of the CDR3 is TGTGCCAGCAGCTTTCTCCAGGGGGGATTCAGAGCAGGATACAATGAGCAGTTCTTC. It specifies CASSFLQGGFRAGYNEQFF.

CDR3 DNA sequence: TGTGCCAGCAGCTTAAAGGGTGGACTGAACACTGAAGCTTTCTTT. Its protein product is CASSLKGGLNTEAFF. This chain links TRBV7-3 with TRBJ1-1; D remains ambiguous. Looked up from germline, CDR1 is SGHTA and CDR2 is FQGTGA. Trimming left V 1 base short and J 0 bases short, with 9 bases between. The CDR3 contains 15 residues.

This chain links TRBV27 with TRBJ2-1; 13 nucleotides line up with TRBD2. CDR3 length: 18 amino acids. After removal of 6 bases from V and 2 bases from J, the junction contained 10 bases not matched to a gene. Per germline, CDR1 MNHEY and CDR2 SMNVEV (reference sequence). The CDR3 region has the DNA TGTGCCAGCAGCCTGACTAGCGGGGGGATCAGACCCTACAATGAGCAGTTCTTC. It yields the protein CASSLTSGGIRPYNEQFF.

This chain links TRBV15 with TRBJ2-5, with 10 bases aligning to TRBD2. This CDR3 comprises 16 residues. V shed 1 base and J 2 bases; nucleotides not matched to a gene: 4. Per germline, CDR1 LNHNV and CDR2 YYDKDF (reference sequence). CDR3 sequence: CATSRVVAGGQETQYF. The CDR3 coding sequence is TGTGCCACCAGCAGAGTTGTAGCGGGGGGTCAAGAGACCCAGTACTTC.

This clonotype was seen many times. The rearrangement joins TRBV5-1 to TRBJ2-5; D not resolved. This CDR3 is built from 13 residues. The V end was cut by 3 bases, the J end by 1 base, with 7 bases between. Germline CDR1 SGHRS, CDR2 YFSETQ. The CDR3: CASSWTIQETQYF. CDR3 coding DNA: TGCGCCAGCAGCTGGACCATCCAAGAGACCCAGTACTTC.

This clonotype was observed a few times. V usage is TRBV4-1 and J usage is TRBJ2-3; maybe TRBD1 (5 bases). V was pared by 2 bases and J by 4 bases, with 10 bases between. Germline-derived CDR1 and CDR2 are MGHRA and YSYEKL. The CDR3 is made up of 14 amino acids. CDR3: CASSQTDTPDTQYF. CDR3 bases: TGCGCCAGCAGCCAAACGGACACACCAGATACGCAGTATTTT.

In its sample, this clonotype was seen a few times. The gene calls are TRBV6-4 and TRBJ2-1, with a possible D match to TRBD1 (6 bases). The V gene's germline CDR1 is MRHNA and CDR2 SNTAGT. The ends were cut back, 5 bases at V and 3 bases at J, with 26 bases in the middle. This CDR3 contains 19 residues. The CDR3 DNA reads TGTGCCAGCAGTCACCCAACGTGGACAGAGGACCCCCGCTACAATGAGCAGTTCTTC. Amino acids: CASSHPTWTEDPRYNEQFF.

This clonotype was seen at least ten times. Written as DNA, the CDR3 is TGCGCCAGCAGCCAAGTCCTCCCGAAAGGGGGTACTGAAGCTTTCTTT. Translating gives CASSQVLPKGGTEAFF. V usage is TRBV4-3 and J usage is TRBJ1-1, with a weak D call TRBD1 (6 bases). The CDR3 extends over 16 amino acids. The ends were cut back, 1 base at V and 5 bases at J, with 17 bases in the middle. Per the germline V gene, CDR1 is LGHNA and CDR2 is YSLEER.

The chain carries TRBV4-3 and TRBJ2-3; D is uncertain. The CDR3 totals 15 residues. The germline gives CDR1 LGHNA, CDR2 YSLEER. V lost 0 bases to trimming and J lost 5 bases, with 12 bases between them. CDR3 amino acids: CASSQDWGIRDTQYF. CDR3 nucleotide sequence: TGCGCCAGCAGCCAAGACTGGGGAATCCGAGATACGCAGTATTTT.

The chain has TRBV7-3 and TRBJ2-3; 9 positions agree with TRBD1. The J segment lost 4 bases and the V segment lost 4 bases, leaving 6 bases of the junction unmatched. The CDR3 contains 15 residues. Per germline, CDR1 SGHTA and CDR2 FQGTGA. CDR3 nucleotide sequence: TGTGCCAGCAGCTACCGGGGACAGGGCGCAGATACGCAGTATTTT. This encodes CASSYRGQGADTQYF. Filled out from reference TRBV7-3 and TRBJ2-3, the complete variable domain reads GAGVSQTPSNKVTEKGKYVELRCDPISGHTALYWYRQSLGQGPEFLIYFQGTGAADDSGLPNDRFFAVRPEGSVSTLKIQRTERGDSAVYLCASSYRGQGADTQYFGPGTRLTVL.

This clonotype was seen a few times. The chain is built from TRBV29-1 and TRBJ1-2, with D maybe TRBD1 (6 bases). The CDR3 is 13 amino acids. The V gene's germline CDR1 is SQVTM and CDR2 ANQGSEA. V was trimmed by 6 bases and J by 0 bases, leaving 11 bases between them. The CDR3 is CSVARTANYGYTF. The CDR3 DNA follows: TGCAGCGTGGCGAGGACAGCTAACTATGGCTACACCTTC.

This clonotype has only a few counts. The rearrangement links TRBV7-3 to TRBJ2-1; 9 bases align to TRBD1. Germline V lookup: CDR1 SGHTA, CDR2 FQGTGA. The length of the CDR3 is 12 residues. V was pared by 5 bases and J by 16 bases, with 9 bases of the junction left unmatched. The CDR3 loop reads CASSATGGRLFF. For the CDR3, the DNA is TGTGCCAGCAGCGCGACAGGGGGGAGACTTTTCTTC.

This clonotype was seen only a few times. The chain carries TRBV7-9 and TRBJ2-1, with 14 bases identical to TRBD2. V shed 4 bases and J 7 bases; nucleotides not matched to a gene: 0. The length of the CDR3 is 14 residues. Germline CDR1 reads SEHNR; CDR2 reads FQNEAQ (reference sequence). Written as DNA, the CDR3 is TGTGCCAGCAGCTGGACTAGCGGGGGGAATGAGCAGTTCTTC. Encoded protein: CASSWTSGGNEQFF.

The J gene is TRBJ2-5, the V gene TRBV6-5; D ambiguous. Trimming removed 3 bases at V and 4 bases at J, with 15 bases between. CDR1 is MNHEY and CDR2 is SVGAGI in the germline V gene. The CDR3 loop spans 15 amino acids. CDR3 nucleotides: TGTGCCAGCAGTTATGGCGCCACGCGAGGAGAGACCCAGTACTTC. It specifies CASSYGATRGETQYF.

The V gene is TRBV7-9, the J gene TRBJ2-2; no firm D call. CDR1 is SEHNR, CDR2 FQNEAQ, per germline (reference sequence). Trimming removed 2 bases from V and 4 bases from J, with 5 bases in between. The CDR3 spans 13 residues. The CDR3 is CASSLQVTGELFF. The CDR3 DNA reads TGTGCCAGCAGCTTACAAGTCACCGGGGAGCTGTTTTTT.

This chain uses TRBV11-1 with TRBJ2-7; 8 positions match TRBD1. V trimming: 4 bases; J trimming: 5 bases; junction bases outside the gene matches: 10. The germline V gene encodes CDR1 SGHAT and CDR2 FQDESV (reference sequence). The CDR3 runs to 15 residues. The CDR3 loop reads CASSSSAGGRHEQYF. The CDR3, as DNA: TGTGCCAGCAGCTCAAGTGCAGGGGGCAGGCACGAGCAGTACTTC.

This chain links TRBV5-1 with TRBJ2-3, with TRBD2 as a possible D gene (6 bases). Trimming stripped 2 bases from V and 4 bases from J, with 17 bases between. CDR3 length equals 16 residues. CDR1 is SGHRS and CDR2 is YFSETQ in the germline V gene. CDR3 in amino acids: CASSLRFGRSSDTQYF. Written as DNA, the CDR3 is TGCGCCAGCAGCTTACGTTTCGGGAGAAGTTCAGATACGCAGTATTTT. Using reference TRBV5-1 and TRBJ2-3 for the parts outside the CDR3, the full variable domain is KAGVTQTPRYLIKTRGQQVTLSCSPISGHRSVSWYQQTPGQGLQFLFEYFSETQRNKGNFPGRFSGRQFSNSRSEMNVSTLELGDSALYLCASSLRFGRSSDTQYFGPGTRLTVL.

This chain connects TRBV6-5 to TRBJ1-1, with 8 nucleotides matching TRBD1. The ends lost 4 bases at V and 6 bases at J; junction bases unmatched: 7. Per germline, CDR1 MNHEY and CDR2 SVGAGI. CDR3 size: 14 residues. This CDR3 is CASSSGQGLAEAFF. Written as DNA, the CDR3 is TGTGCCAGCAGTTCTGGACAGGGTTTGGCTGAAGCTTTCTTT.

In this sample, this clonotype turned up a few times. V gene TRBV6-4 combines with J gene TRBJ2-1, with 8 bases identical to TRBD2. Germline V gene data show CDR1 as MRHNA and CDR2 as SNTAGT. Losses at the gene ends were 6 bases for V and 9 bases for J; bases not matched to a gene: 10. The length of the CDR3 is 14 residues. DNA of the CDR3: TGTGCCAGCAGCGAACGGGAGGGAAGGGGTGAGCAGTTCTTC. Translation: CASSEREGRGEQFF.

This clonotype was recorded many times. The chain carries TRBV4-1 and TRBJ2-1; tentatively, D is TRBD1 (5 bases). This CDR3 spans 16 amino acids. V was clipped by 0 bases and J by 4 bases, with 13 bases between them. CDR1 and CDR2 (germline): MGHRA, YSYEKL. CDR3 region: CASSQDREVGYNEQFF. In DNA form, the CDR3 reads TGCGCCAGCAGCCAAGACAGGGAAGTGGGTTACAATGAGCAGTTCTTC.

This chain uses TRBV3-1 with TRBJ2-5, with 8 bases that match TRBD2. V lost 2 bases to trimming and J lost 5 bases; unmatched junction nucleotides: 7. Looked up from germline, CDR1 is LGHDT and CDR2 is YNNKEL (reference sequence). This CDR3 comprises 15 residues. The CDR3 is CASSQMRGAGETQYF. The CDR3 region has the DNA TGTGCCAGCAGCCAAATGCGGGGGGCCGGGGAGACCCAGTACTTC.

At least ten counts were recorded for this clonotype. The chain links TRBV4-2 to TRBJ2-3; 8 nucleotides match TRBD2. The germline V gene has CDR1 LGHNA and CDR2 YNFKEQ. There are 16 residues in the CDR3. The trim removed 6 bases at V and 2 bases at J, leaving 10 bases unmatched. CDR3 bases: TGTGCCAGCAGTCGCCTAACGGGGGGGTCCACAGATACGCAGTATTTT. It specifies CASSRLTGGSTDTQYF.

The gene calls are TRBV12-3 or TRBV12-4 and TRBJ1-1; 7 bases are shared with TRBD1. This CDR3 is built from 12 residues. V trimming: 8 bases; J trimming: 7 bases; junction bases outside the gene matches: 7. The CDR3 nucleotides are TGTGCCAGCGGCCTAGGGGGCTATGAAGCTTTCTTT. It translates to CASGLGGYEAFF.

The rearrangement uses TRBV5-1 and TRBJ2-5; 7 bases agree with TRBD1. Germline CDR1 and CDR2: SGHRS and YFSETQ. The CDR3 has 15 amino acids. J was trimmed by 7 bases and V by 2 bases; bases with no gene match: 11. The CDR3 DNA reads TGCGCCAGCAGCTTAACAGGGGTCCTCGCAGGGACCCAGTACTTC. The encoded protein is CASSLTGVLAGTQYF.

In this sample, this clonotype turned up a few times. Germline is not matched at one junction end, which may reflect a read error. V gene TRBV28 combines with J gene TRBJ2-5, with 8 bases aligning to TRBD1. Germline V lookup: CDR1 MDHEN, CDR2 SYDVKM. The CDR3 runs to 12 residues. Here the CDR3 reads CASSTDRDHILF. The CDR3 nucleotides are TGTGCCAGCAGTACGGACAGGGACCACATCCTCTTC.